This TCR beta chain is drawn from a study of blood T cells in healthy people across ages. The authors ran a second PCR of about 7 to 11 cycles using a sample-barcoded 5' primer and a J-beta primer mix. One entry per CDR3 protein results from TCRdb running MiXCR on the 5' RACE reads. The sample has around 800,000 distinct CDR3 sequences, roughly 44% seen once. The table lists this clonotype with many counts. Per germline, CDR1 MNHEY and CDR2 SVGEGT. This CDR3 comprises 19 residues. J gave up 4 bases and V 5 bases, and 21 bases lay outside the gene matches. The clonotype originates from a man between 60 and 70 years old in good health. This chain links TRBV6-2 or TRBV6-3 with TRBJ2-7; 9 positions match TRBD1. The sequenced sample was blood. This CDR3 is CASSNAGQGSRKVEYEQYF. CDR3 DNA: TGTGCCAGCAGTAACGCGGGACAGGGTTCGAGAAAAGTGGAATACGAGCAGTACTTC.